Listed below are T cell receptor beta chains from one sample, sequenced in a study of CD8 T cells in Susac syndrome. In TCRdb, the immunoSEQ multiplex PCR reads were re-called with MiXCR into one record per CDR3 protein. Counted here are roughly 220,000 distinct CDR3 sequences, 94% occurring once; the ten biggest clones make up roughly 0.14%. Sequencing was done on a sample of CD4+ T cells from PBMCs. These receptors came from a human donor with Susac syndrome. Both conserved end residues are part of each CDR3. The D gene is left open where the match is weak. The size entry is marked missing in some rows and otherwise reads once, few, many or a size class.

TRBJ2-7,12,.,.,TRBV30,CAWRGGPYEQYF,TGTGCCTGGCGCGGGGGCCCCTACGAGCAGTACTTC
TRBJ1-5,14,once,.,TRBV3-1,CASSGAGQNQPQHF,TGTGCCAGCAGCGGTGCAGGTCAGAATCAGCCCCAGCATTTT
TRBJ2-1,13,.,.,TRBV12-3/TRBV12-4,CASRQIRGNEQFF,TGTGCCAGCAGGCAAATCCGGGGTAATGAGCAGTTCTTC
TRBJ2-1,14,.,.,TRBV13,CASSLGRSPEAQFF,TGTGCCAGCAGCCTTGGTAGAAGCCCCGAGGCGCAGTTCTTC
TRBJ2-7,16,.,TRBD1,TRBV20-1,CSARDPKQGPSYEQYF,TGCAGTGCTAGAGACCCGAAACAGGGGCCCTCCTACGAGCAGTACTTC
TRBJ2-5,15,.,.,TRBV12-3/TRBV12-4,CASSSPGHLQETQYF,TGTGCCAGCAGTTCACCGGGACACTTACAAGAGACCCAGTACTTC
TRBJ1-6,14,.,.,TRBV11-2,CASTTGPPYSPLHF,TGTGCCAGCACCACCGGGCCCCCTTATTCACCCCTCCACTTT
TRBJ2-4,16,.,.,TRBV5-1,CASSLRENLAKNIQYF,TGCGCCAGCAGCTTGCGGGAAAACTTAGCCAAAAACATTCAGTACTTC
TRBJ2-7,14,.,.,TRBV20-1,CSASRDTGYYEQYF,TGCAGTGCTAGTAGGGACACCGGATACTACGAGCAGTACTTC
TRBJ2-1,14,.,.,TRBV2,CASSEAEGNNEQFF,TGTGCCAGCAGTGAAGCGGAAGGGAACAATGAGCAGTTCTTC
TRBJ1-5,15,once,.,TRBV7-9,CASSLAGGRGQPQHF,TGTGCCAGCAGCTTAGCGGGGGGACGGGGTCAGCCCCAGCATTTT
TRBJ2-7,15,.,TRBD1,TRBV28,CASSSNRGLGHEQYF,TGTGCCAGCAGTTCAAACAGGGGGCTCGGCCACGAGCAGTACTTC
TRBJ2-3,15,.,.,TRBV6-2/TRBV6-3,CASSYRGQLGDTQYF,TGTGCCAGCAGTTACCGAGGTCAGTTGGGGGATACGCAGTATTTT
TRBJ1-6,13,.,TRBD1,TRBV30,CAWGDRGNSPLHF,TGTGCCTGGGGGGACAGGGGTAATTCACCCCTCCACTTT
TRBJ2-7,14,.,.,TRBV5-1,CASSGTASSYEQYF,TGCGCCAGCAGCGGGACGGCCAGCTCCTACGAGCAGTACTTC
TRBJ1-2,12,few,.,TRBV3-1,CASSQASYGYTF,TGTGCCAGCAGCCAAGCTAGTTATGGCTACACCTTC
TRBJ2-3,17,.,TRBD2,TRBV11-2,CASSFAPSGMLESTQYF,TGTGCCAGCAGCTTTGCCCCTAGCGGCATGTTGGAGAGTACGCAGTATTTT
TRBJ1-2,14,.,.,TRBV7-2,CASSSGPGQDGYTF,TGTGCCAGCAGCTCAGGGCCGGGACAAGATGGCTACACCTTC
TRBJ1-3,15,.,.,TRBV11-3,CASSLAGREGNTIYF,TGTGCCAGCAGCTTAGCTGGCAGGGAAGGAAACACCATATATTTT
TRBJ2-3,17,once,TRBD2,TRBV28,CASSSFSSGGALDTQYF,TGTGCCAGCAGTTCATTCTCTAGCGGGGGGGCTTTGGATACGCAGTATTTT
TRBJ1-2,15,.,.,TRBV20-1,CSARDLAGLPYGYTF,TGCAGTGCTAGAGATCTAGCCGGCTTACCCTATGGCTACACCTTC
TRBJ1-1,13,.,.,TRBV27,CASSLSVTGEAFF,TGTGCCAGCAGTTTATCGGTGACAGGTGAAGCTTTCTTT
TRBJ2-2,12,.,.,TRBV12-3/TRBV12-4,CASSLSAGELFF,TGTGCCAGCAGTTTGTCGGCCGGGGAGCTGTTTTTT
TRBJ1-1,14,.,.,TRBV20-1,CSARDPGTDTEAFF,TGCAGTGCTAGAGATCCGGGTACGGACACTGAAGCTTTCTTT
TRBJ1-2,15,.,.,TRBV4-1,CASSPGQGMKVGYTF,TGCGCCAGCAGCCCGGGGCAGGGGATGAAGGTTGGCTACACCTTC
TRBJ2-7,14,.,.,TRBV2,CASSDGAPTYEQYF,TGTGCCAGCAGCGACGGGGCGCCTACCTACGAGCAGTACTTC
TRBJ2-6,16,.,.,TRBV12-3/TRBV12-4,CASSSGQYSGANVLTF,TGTGCCAGCAGTTCAGGACAGTACTCTGGGGCCAACGTCCTGACTTTC
TRBJ1-1,13,.,TRBD1,TRBV9,CASSPIGQGRAFF,TGTGCCAGCAGCCCCATAGGACAGGGTCGGGCTTTCTTT